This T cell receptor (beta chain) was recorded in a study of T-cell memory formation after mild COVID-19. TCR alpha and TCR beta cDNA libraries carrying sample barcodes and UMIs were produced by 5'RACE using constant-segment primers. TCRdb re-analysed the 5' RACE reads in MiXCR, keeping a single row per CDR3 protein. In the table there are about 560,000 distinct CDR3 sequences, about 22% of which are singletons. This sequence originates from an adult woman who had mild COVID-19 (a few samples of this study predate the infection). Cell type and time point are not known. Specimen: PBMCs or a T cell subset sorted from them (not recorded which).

The CDR3 region is CASSYETRGTDEQFF. The CDR3 region has the DNA TGTGCCAGCAGCTATGAGACAAGGGGAACAGATGAGCAGTTCTTC. The chain joins TRBV5-4 to TRBJ2-1; D is perhaps TRBD1 (5 bases). Germline CDR1 is SGHNT and CDR2 is YYREEE (reference sequence). The CDR3 sequence is 15 residues long. Trimming left V 3 bases short and J 8 bases short, with 18 bases between. Drawing the rest from reference TRBV5-4 and TRBJ2-1, the complete variable domain is ETGVTQSPTHLIKTRGQQVTLRCSSQSGHNTVSWYQQALGQGPQFIFQYYREEENGRGNFPPRFSGLQFPNYSSELNVNALELDDSALYLCASSYETRGTDEQFFGPGTRLTVL.